The 21 T cell receptor beta chains below all came from one sample that was sequenced in a study of cytomegalovirus exposure and HLA in healthy donors. Method: immunoSEQ multiplex PCR; TCRdb's copy keeps in-frame clones and lacks some. The data hold tens of thousands of clones, with nearly 95% observed a single time. Sequenced: PBMCs. These receptors all come from a woman younger than 30 in good health and CMV-seronegative.

The J gene is TRBJ1-2, the V gene TRBV5-6; the D gene is possibly TRBD1 (5 bases). This CDR3 comprises 11 residues. The germline gives CDR1 SGHDT, CDR2 YYEEEE. Deletions cut 3 bases from V and 13 bases from J, with 13 bases between. CDR3 loop: CASSWGGVATF. Written as DNA, the CDR3 is TGTGCCAGCAGCTGGGGAGGGGTGGCCACCTTC.

The gene calls are TRBV11-3 and TRBJ2-7, with 9 bases that match TRBD1. The germline V gene has CDR1 SGHNT and CDR2 YENEEA. The ends lost 1 base at V and 1 base at J; junction bases unmatched: 11. The CDR3 sequence is 18 residues long. The CDR3: CASSLARGRDRVSYEQYF. As DNA, the CDR3 is TGTGCCAGCAGCTTAGCCCGAGGGCGGGACAGGGTTTCCTACGAGCAGTACTTC. The full variable domain, completed using reference TRBV11-3 and TRBJ2-7, is EAGVVQSPRYKIIEKKQPVAFWCNPISGHNTLYWYLQNLGQGPELLIRYENEEAVDDSQLPKDRFSAERLKGVDSTLKIQPAELGDSAVYLCASSLARGRDRVSYEQYFGPGTRLTVT.

This clone was observed a single time. The rearrangement joins TRBV4-1 to TRBJ2-1; D unclear. CDR1 and CDR2 from the germline V gene are MGHRA and YSYEKL. The CDR3 totals 16 residues. Trimming shortened V by 1 base and J by 1 base, and 11 bases separated the two germline ends. The CDR3 region has the DNA TGCGCCAGCAGCCAAGTCGACATTATATCCTACAATGAGCAGTTCTTC. It codes for CASSQVDIISYNEQFF.

This sequence joins TRBV2 and TRBJ2-7; 9 bases agree with TRBD1. The germline V gene encodes CDR1 SNHLY and CDR2 FYNNEI. The V and J ends lost 0 bases and 2 bases, in that order; junction bases with no gene match: 2. The CDR3 is 15 amino acids. The CDR3 DNA is TGTGCCAGCAGTGAAGCTGACAGGGGGGCCTACGAGCAGTACTTC. Translation: CASSEADRGAYEQYF.

The gene calls are TRBV6-1 and TRBJ1-6; 7 nucleotides line up with TRBD1. Germline CDR1 and CDR2: MNHNS and SASEGT. The CDR3 extends over 15 amino acids. The trim removed 6 bases at V and 9 bases at J, leaving 11 bases unmatched. The CDR3 loop is CASRGDREVSSPLHF. The CDR3, as DNA: TGTGCCAGCAGAGGAGACAGGGAAGTGAGTTCACCCCTCCACTTT.

V is TRBV19 and J is TRBJ1-2; 7 bases match TRBD1. V shed 6 bases, J shed 3 bases, and the junction held 7 bases outside the gene matches. The CDR3 is 14 amino acids. The germline V gene has CDR1 LNHDA and CDR2 SQIVND (reference sequence). The CDR3 is CASRLRQGDYGYTF. The CDR3 DNA reads as TGTGCCAGTAGGTTGAGACAGGGAGACTATGGCTACACCTTC.

The genes are TRBV7-2 and TRBJ1-3, with 8 nucleotides matching TRBD1. Germline V gives CDR1 SGHTA, CDR2 FQGNSA. Unmatched junction bases numbered 4, after V lost 3 bases and J lost 0 bases. The CDR3 runs 16 residues. The CDR3: CASSLDRAISGNTIYF. The DNA for the CDR3 is TGTGCCAGCAGCTTGGACAGGGCAATCTCTGGAAACACCATATATTTT.

DNA of the CDR3: TGCGCCAGCAGCCAAGATCCCGGGACTAGTAGGAGTGAGCAGTTCTTC. It specifies CASSQDPGTSRSEQFF. The chain combines TRBV4-1 with TRBJ2-1; 8 bases agree with TRBD2. The V gene's germline CDR1 is MGHRA and CDR2 YSYEKL. J was trimmed by 9 bases and V by 0 bases; bases with no gene match: 10. The CDR3 consists of 16 residues.

The chain uses TRBV4-3 and TRBJ1-1; D is uncertain. With 4 bases removed from V and 3 bases from J, the gap between germline ends came to 12 bases. This CDR3 has 14 amino acids. The germline gives CDR1 LGHNA, CDR2 YSLEER. The CDR3 region is CASSLLVGYTEAFF. The CDR3 DNA reads as TGCGCCAGCAGCCTACTAGTGGGGTACACTGAAGCTTTCTTT.

The chain has TRBV7-3 and TRBJ2-3, with TRBD2 matching 10 bases. V was pared by 5 bases and J by 5 bases, with 4 bases of the junction left unmatched. The CDR3 has 14 amino acids. The germline gives CDR1 SGHTA, CDR2 FQGTGA. CDR3 in DNA: TGTGCCAGCAGCCCCGGACTAGCGGAAGATACGCAGTATTTT. It yields the protein CASSPGLAEDTQYF.

This clone was seen a single time. V usage is TRBV7-9 and J usage is TRBJ1-3; D perhaps matches TRBD1 (6 bases). From germline, CDR1 is SEHNR and CDR2 FQNEAQ (reference sequence). This CDR3 is built from 17 residues. V lost 4 bases and J 4 bases, leaving 20 bases between the germline ends. This chain's CDR3 is CASSSPRDIHFGNTIYF. CDR3 coding DNA: TGTGCCAGCAGCTCTCCCCGGGACATCCACTTCGGAAACACCATATATTTT.

The chain recombines TRBV27 with TRBJ2-3; 12 nucleotides match TRBD2. The junction had 4 bases not matched to a gene; V was cut back by 4 bases and J by 5 bases. Looked up from germline, CDR1 is MNHEY and CDR2 is SMNVEV (reference sequence). The CDR3 is made up of 15 amino acids. For the CDR3, the DNA is TGTGCCAGCAGTTCGCCTAGCGGGAGGGAAGATACGCAGTATTTT. The encoded protein is CASSSPSGREDTQYF.

This clone was seen just once. The chain recombines TRBV6-1 with TRBJ1-2, with 8 bases that match TRBD1. There are 15 residues in the CDR3. CDR1 is MNHNS and CDR2 is SASEGT in the germline V gene. V was pared by 7 bases and J by 2 bases, with 9 bases of the junction left unmatched. This CDR3 is CASTPPGQVNYGYTF. The CDR3 DNA sequence: TGTGCCAGCACCCCGCCGGGACAGGTAAACTATGGCTACACCTTC.

Here the CDR3 DNA reads TGTGCCAGCAGTTATACAGGCGAAGGGATCTACGAGCAGTACTTC. This encodes CASSYTGEGIYEQYF. This chain uses TRBV2 with TRBJ2-7, with D tentatively TRBD1 (5 bases). The length of the CDR3 is 15 residues. Germline values: CDR1 SNHLY, CDR2 FYNNEI. V gave up 5 bases and J gave up 3 bases, with 17 bases separating them. Filled out from reference TRBV2 and TRBJ2-7, the complete variable domain reads EPEVTQTPSHQVTQMGQEVILRCVPISNHLYFYWYRQILGQKVEFLVSFYNNEISEKSEIFDDQFSVERPDGSNFTLKIRSTKLEDSAMYFCASSYTGEGIYEQYFGPGTRLTVT.

The V gene is TRBV27, the J gene TRBJ2-1; 11 bases are shared with TRBD1. This CDR3 has 15 residues. CDR1 is MNHEY and CDR2 is SMNVEV in the germline V gene (reference sequence). The ends lost 5 bases at V and 9 bases at J; junction bases unmatched: 9. The CDR3 region is CASSPQPGTGGEQFF. The CDR3 nucleotides read TGTGCCAGCAGTCCGCAACCCGGGACAGGGGGTGAGCAGTTCTTC.

The chain is built from TRBV7-9 and TRBJ1-2, with 10 bases fitting TRBD1. This CDR3 is 15 amino acids long. Germline CDR1 reads SEHNR; CDR2 reads FQNEAQ (reference sequence). The V gene end was trimmed by 5 bases and the J gene end by 3 bases; junction bases not matched to a gene: 6. CDR3 in DNA: TGTGCCAGCAGCCCAGGGACAGGGGTGGACTATGGCTACACCTTC. Residues: CASSPGTGVDYGYTF.

The V call is TRBV28, the J call TRBJ2-7, with 13 bases aligning to TRBD2. Per the germline V gene, CDR1 is MDHEN and CDR2 is SYDVKM. There are 15 residues in the CDR3. The V segment lost 5 bases and the J segment 9 bases; nucleotides outside the gene matches: 10. In DNA, the CDR3 is TGTGCCAGCAGTACCGGACTAGCGGGAGTAAAAGTGCAGTACTTC. Protein: CASSTGLAGVKVQYF.

The V and J genes are TRBV7-2 and TRBJ2-1, with a weak D call TRBD1 (6 bases). V was trimmed by 0 bases and J by 7 bases, leaving 7 bases between them. This CDR3 region has 13 residues. From germline, CDR1 is SGHTA and CDR2 FQGNSA. The CDR3 region has the DNA TGTGCCAGCAGCTTAGCACAGGGAAATGAGCAGTTCTTC. Translated, it gives CASSLAQGNEQFF.

The J gene is TRBJ1-5, the V gene TRBV6-4; D unclear. The CDR3 totals 13 residues. Deletions cut 7 bases from V and 2 bases from J, with 9 bases between. Germline CDR1 MRHNA, CDR2 SNTAGT. The CDR3 spells CASTNPGNQPQHF. CDR3 in DNA: TGTGCCAGCACCAACCCAGGCAATCAGCCCCAGCATTTT.

The chain has TRBV5-5 and TRBJ2-7; D may be TRBD2 (5 bases). Germline V gene sequence: CDR1 SGHKS, CDR2 YYEKEE (reference sequence). The CDR3 sequence is 14 residues long. The V end was cut by 4 bases, the J end by 2 bases, with 13 bases between. CDR3 protein: CASSNEGSPYEQYF. As DNA, the CDR3 is TGTGCCAGCAGCAACGAAGGGAGCCCCTACGAGCAGTACTTC. Looking up the rest from reference TRBV5-5 and TRBJ2-7 gives the full variable domain: DAGVTQSPTHLIKTRGQQVTLRCSPISGHKSVSWYQQVLGQGPQFIFQYYEKEERGRGNFPDRFSARQFPNYSSELNVNALLLGDSALYLCASSNEGSPYEQYFGPGTRLTVT.

The CDR3 loop is CASSHRLSSDTQYF. Written as DNA, the CDR3 is TGCGCCAGCAGCCACCGACTTAGTTCAGATACGCAGTATTTT. The rearrangement uses TRBV4-1 and TRBJ2-3, with D uncertain. This CDR3 spans 14 amino acids. Trimming removed 3 bases from V and 4 bases from J, with 11 bases in between. Germline CDR1 and CDR2: MGHRA and YSYEKL.